This T cell receptor (beta chain) was found in a study of human T cells and chemical hapten exposure (dated by TCRdb to 2020 to 2023). Broadly, across the study: For sensitization, 2% DPC in acetone was applied to a 2 cm by 2 cm area of upper inner arm skin. Libraries were pooled for sequencing, and per-sample TCR yields varied mainly because of small differences in library volumes within the pool. Blood was sampled from patients pre-sensitization (week 0) and at 2, 6 and about 24 weeks after DPC sensitization. Patients additionally received weekly therapeutic DPC doses to the scalp throughout the roughly 26-week study period. Patch testing on the upper back used Finn chambers containing 0.01% DPC, with scoring done after 6 days according to International Contact Dermatitis Research Group standards. For TCR sequencing, blood came from 25 to 35 alopecia patients at anywhere from one to four time points (pre-sensitization, 2, 6 and 24 weeks). The patient cohort, mostly female, included alopecia areata with under or over 50% scalp involvement, alopecia totalis and alopecia universalis. In alopecia patients, the study followed how the peripheral blood TCR repertoire changed in vivo over primary and secondary sensitization to diphenylcyclopropenone (DPC), a hapten.

For this chain, trimming is 1 base at the V end and 6 bases at the J end, and the number of junction bases without a gene match is 15. Sequences SGHVS (CDR1) and FNYEAQ (CDR2) are obtained from the germline V gene. From the cysteine up to the phenylalanine, the CDR3 has a length of 18 residues. Left in the record is the CDR3 DNA by itself, 54 bases read in frame from the first base. The intended sense of this specimen's time point label: pre-sensitization, week 0. The intended sense of this specimen's treatment or condition label: therapeutic diphenylcyclopropenone sensitization with weekly scalp DPC. Blood at each patch-test visit was drawn before the patch test was applied. Patients were eligible if aged 18 to 70, diagnosed with alopecia and judged suitable for DPC therapy, and pregnant patients were excluded. Total RNA was extracted from unfractionated whole blood that had been collected in Tempus Blood RNA tubes.

This clonotype was detected a few times. The antigen it recognizes is unknown. No much larger clone exists at a distance of one base, and base qualities are not known. Broad study findings and their caveats: Patch test score was positively correlated with the number of PT1 expanded TCRs, with significance at thresholds 8, 16 and 32 but not at 4. Expanded TCRs formed significantly more large CDR3 similarity clusters than pre-sensitization or healthy control sets, consistent with antigen-driven responses. Repeated subsampling changed both the strength of the expansion versus patch-test correlation and the threshold at which that correlation became significant. All patients had alopecia, a presumed autoimmune disease, so their immune response might differ from that of healthy individuals. DPC sensitization did not change the number of TCRs with a frequency above 1 in 1000, and there was no evidence of changes in global repertoire structure.

Receptor libraries were prepared by RACE. Reads for this sample came from a NextSeq 500. Library preparation attached unique molecular identifiers to individual cDNA molecules for quantitative, reproducible TCR counting. From each blood RNA sample, both TCR alpha and TCR beta chains were sequenced. As for the authors' bioinformatics: A median of around 100,000 TCRs per sample was observed, with a range of roughly 23,224 to 700,000. The Decombinator software suite was used to annotate V, J and CDR3 in the TCR reads. To make PS versus PT1 abundance plots, every sample was subsampled to the same number of TCRs (28,000). Expanded TCRs were defined as absent before sensitization and observed at least eight times at the 2-week time point. The public reads were run again by TCRdb, first through fastp at Q25 and then through MiXCR, and only productive beta chains were kept. Duplicate CDR3 protein sequences are folded into a single record with the most common DNA and genes. Clone size and V and J calls follow TCRdb, not the original study. For this sample the table gives about 85,000 distinct CDR3 sequences, of which around 7.9% were detected only once. The top ten clones comprise around 2.6% of the sample.

This TCR came from a man aged 35-49 years with alopecia areata. Some clones in this sample may be carry-over from other donors' samples. The sample in question was whole blood, obtained in connection with sensitization to the hapten diphenylcyclopropenone (DPC). The chain couples TRBV7-6 to TRBJ2-3; 8 central bases correspond to TRBD2. The CDR3 is CASSLETGGPVGADTQYF. The bases read TGTGCCAGCAGCTTAGAAACGGGAGGGCCGGTGGGTGCCGATACGCAGTATTTT.